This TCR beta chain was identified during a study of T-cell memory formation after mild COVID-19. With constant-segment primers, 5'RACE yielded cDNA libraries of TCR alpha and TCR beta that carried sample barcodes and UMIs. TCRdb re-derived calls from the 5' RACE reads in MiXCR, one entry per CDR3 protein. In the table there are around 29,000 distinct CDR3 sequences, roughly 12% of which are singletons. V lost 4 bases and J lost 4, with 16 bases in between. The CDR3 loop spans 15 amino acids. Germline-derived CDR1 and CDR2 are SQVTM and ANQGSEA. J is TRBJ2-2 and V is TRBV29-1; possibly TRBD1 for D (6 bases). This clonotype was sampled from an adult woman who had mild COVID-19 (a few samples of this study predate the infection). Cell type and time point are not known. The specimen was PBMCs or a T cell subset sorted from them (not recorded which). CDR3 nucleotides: TGCAGCGTTGCCCTTGGACAGATACCCACCGGGGAGCTGTTTTTT. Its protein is CSVALGQIPTGELFF.